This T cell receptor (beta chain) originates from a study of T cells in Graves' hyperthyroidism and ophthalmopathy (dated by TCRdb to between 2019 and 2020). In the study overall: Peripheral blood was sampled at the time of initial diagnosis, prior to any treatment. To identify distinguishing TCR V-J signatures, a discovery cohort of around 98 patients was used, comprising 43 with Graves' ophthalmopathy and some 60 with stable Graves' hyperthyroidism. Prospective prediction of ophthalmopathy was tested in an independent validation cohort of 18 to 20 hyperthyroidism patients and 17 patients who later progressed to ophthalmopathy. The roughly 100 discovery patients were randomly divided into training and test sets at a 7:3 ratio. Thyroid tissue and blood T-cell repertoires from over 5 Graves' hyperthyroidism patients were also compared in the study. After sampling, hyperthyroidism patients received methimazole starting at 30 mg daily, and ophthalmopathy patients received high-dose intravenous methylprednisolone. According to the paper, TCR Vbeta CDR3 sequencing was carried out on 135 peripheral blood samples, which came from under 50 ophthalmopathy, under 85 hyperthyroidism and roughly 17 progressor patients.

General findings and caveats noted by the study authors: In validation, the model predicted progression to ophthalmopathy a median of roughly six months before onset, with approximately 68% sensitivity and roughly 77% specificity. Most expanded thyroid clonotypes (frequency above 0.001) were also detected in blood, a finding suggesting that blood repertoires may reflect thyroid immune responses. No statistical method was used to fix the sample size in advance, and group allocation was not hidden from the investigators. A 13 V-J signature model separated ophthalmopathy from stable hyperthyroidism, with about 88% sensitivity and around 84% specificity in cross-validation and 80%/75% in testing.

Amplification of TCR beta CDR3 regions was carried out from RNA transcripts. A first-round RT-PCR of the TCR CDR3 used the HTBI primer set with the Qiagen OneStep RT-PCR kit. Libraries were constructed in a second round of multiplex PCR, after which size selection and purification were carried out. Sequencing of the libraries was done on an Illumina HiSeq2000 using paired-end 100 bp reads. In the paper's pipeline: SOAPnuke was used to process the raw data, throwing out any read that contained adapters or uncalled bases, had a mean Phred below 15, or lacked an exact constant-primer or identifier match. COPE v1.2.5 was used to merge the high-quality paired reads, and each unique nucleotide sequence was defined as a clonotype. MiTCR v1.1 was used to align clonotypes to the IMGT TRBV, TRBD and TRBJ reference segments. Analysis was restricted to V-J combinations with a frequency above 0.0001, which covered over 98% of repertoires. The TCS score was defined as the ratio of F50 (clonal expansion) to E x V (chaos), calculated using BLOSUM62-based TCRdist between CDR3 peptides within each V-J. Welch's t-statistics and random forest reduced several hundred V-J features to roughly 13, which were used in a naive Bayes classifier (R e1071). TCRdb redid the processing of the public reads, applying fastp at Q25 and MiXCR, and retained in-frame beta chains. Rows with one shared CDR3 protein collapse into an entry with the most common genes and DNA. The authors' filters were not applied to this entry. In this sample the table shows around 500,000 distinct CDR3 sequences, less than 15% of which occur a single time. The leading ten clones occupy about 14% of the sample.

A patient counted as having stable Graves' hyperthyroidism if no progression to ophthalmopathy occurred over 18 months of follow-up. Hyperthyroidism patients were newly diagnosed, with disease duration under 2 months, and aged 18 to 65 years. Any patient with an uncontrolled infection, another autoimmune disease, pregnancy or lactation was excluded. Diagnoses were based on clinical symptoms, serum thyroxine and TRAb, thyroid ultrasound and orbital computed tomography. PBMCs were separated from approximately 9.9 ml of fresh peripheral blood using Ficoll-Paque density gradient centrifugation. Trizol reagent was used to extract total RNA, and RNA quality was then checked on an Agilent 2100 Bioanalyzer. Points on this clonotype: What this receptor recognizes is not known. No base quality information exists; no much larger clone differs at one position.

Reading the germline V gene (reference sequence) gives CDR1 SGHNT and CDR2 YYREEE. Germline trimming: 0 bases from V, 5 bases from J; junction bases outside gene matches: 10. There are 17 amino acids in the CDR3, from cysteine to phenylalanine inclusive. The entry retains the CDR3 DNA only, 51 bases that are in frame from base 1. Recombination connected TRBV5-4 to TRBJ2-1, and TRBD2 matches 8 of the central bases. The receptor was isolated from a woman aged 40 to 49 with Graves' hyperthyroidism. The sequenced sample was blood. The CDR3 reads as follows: CASSLAGRLAGNNEQFF. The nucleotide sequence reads TGTGCCAGCAGCTTGGCGGGTCGGCTAGCGGGTAACAATGAGCAGTTCTTC.